Presented here are 25 T cell receptor beta chains from one specimen sequenced in a study of T cells after yellow fever vaccination. TCRdb used MiXCR to reprocess the 5' RACE reads, holding one entry per CDR3 protein. The table lists some 300,000 distinct CDR3 sequences, about 10% of them singletons. The starting material was CD4+ T cells sorted from PBMCs, obtained 45 days after the yellow fever booster vaccination. The source is a man between 18 and 29 years old who received the YFV17D yellow fever vaccine.

The genes are TRBV5-6 and TRBJ2-5, with no clear D. Trimming took 1 base from V and 0 from J, leaving 13 bases between them. The CDR3 is 16 amino acids. Germline CDR1 is SGHDT and CDR2 is YYEEEE. CDR3: CASSLRFGGYQETQYF. In DNA form, the CDR3 reads TGTGCCAGCAGCTTGCGGTTTGGTGGGTACCAAGAGACCCAGTACTTC.

In this sample, this clonotype turned up a few times. The chain carries TRBV19 and TRBJ2-5, with 7 nucleotides matching TRBD1. V lost 9 bases, J lost 0 bases, and 13 bases stayed unmatched. Germline V gene data show CDR1 as LNHDA and CDR2 as SQIVND (reference sequence). The CDR3 is 16 residues long. The CDR3 DNA follows: TGTGCCAGCACCGACAGGGCACAAGATTACCAAGAGACCCAGTACTTC. The encoded protein is CASTDRAQDYQETQYF.

This clonotype came up a few times. The CDR3 spells CASSPYRVYEQYV. In nucleotides, the CDR3 is TGTGCCAGCTCACCTTACAGGGTCTACGAGCAGTACGTC. The V call is TRBV18, the J call TRBJ2-7, with D perhaps TRBD1 (6 bases). Germline V gene data show CDR1 as KGHSH and CDR2 as LQKENI. The V end was cut by 3 bases, the J end by 3 bases, with 9 bases between. The CDR3 has 13 residues.

The chain combines TRBV29-1 with TRBJ2-5, with a possible D match to TRBD1 (5 bases). This CDR3 is 13 amino acids long. V lost 5 bases and J 0 bases, leaving 10 bases between the germline ends. The germline V gene has CDR1 SQVTM and CDR2 ANQGSEA. The CDR3 DNA reads TGCAGCGTTACAAGACAGAACCAAGAGACCCAGTACTTC. Its protein product is CSVTRQNQETQYF.

This clonotype has a count of ten or more. The V call is TRBV7-3, the J call TRBJ2-1; 10 nucleotides agree with TRBD1. CDR1 SGHTA and CDR2 FQGTGA come from the germline V gene. V shed 5 bases, J shed 5 bases, and the junction held 9 bases outside the gene matches. This CDR3 comprises 16 residues. The CDR3 loop is CASSRGGTGVDNEQFF. CDR3 DNA sequence: TGTGCCAGCAGCCGGGGCGGGACAGGGGTGGACAATGAGCAGTTCTTC.

A few counts support this clonotype. The rearrangement links TRBV11-2 to TRBJ1-1, with D unclear. The CDR3 length is 12 residues. CDR1 is SGHAT, CDR2 FQNNGV, per germline. V lost 3 bases and J 11 bases, leaving 13 bases between the germline ends. The CDR3 DNA is TGTGCCAGCAGCTTTTCCCTATCGCCGGCTTTCTTT. It codes for CASSFSLSPAFF.

This clonotype has only a few counts. The chain uses TRBV7-2 and TRBJ2-5, with 12 bases fitting TRBD2. CDR1 and CDR2 from the germline V gene are SGHTA and FQGNSA. This CDR3 region has 16 residues. With 5 bases clipped from V and 2 bases from J, the junction kept 6 bases outside the gene matches. CDR3 region: CASSPRLAGAQETQYF. The DNA of the CDR3 is TGTGCCAGCAGCCCTCGACTAGCGGGGGCACAAGAGACCCAGTACTTC.

This clonotype was detected a few times. The J gene is TRBJ2-3, the V gene TRBV5-1; 8 bases fit TRBD1. CDR1 is SGHRS, CDR2 YFSETQ, per germline. V shed 5 bases and J 3 bases; nucleotides not matched to a gene: 11. The CDR3 has 16 residues. The CDR3 reads CASSFGRGDRTDTQYF. The CDR3 DNA follows: TGCGCCAGCAGTTTCGGACGAGGGGACAGGACAGATACGCAGTATTTT. Based on the CDR3 plus reference TRBV5-1 and TRBJ2-3, the full variable domain is KAGVTQTPRYLIKTRGQQVTLSCSPISGHRSVSWYQQTPGQGLQFLFEYFSETQRNKGNFPGRFSGRQFSNSRSEMNVSTLELGDSALYLCASSFGRGDRTDTQYFGPGTRLTVL.

This clonotype was seen a few times. The J gene is TRBJ1-4, the V gene TRBV20-1; the match to TRBD1 covers 7 bases. The germline gives CDR1 DFQATT, CDR2 SNEGSKA (reference sequence). Unmatched junction bases numbered 4, after V lost 0 bases and J lost 3 bases. The CDR3 extends over 15 amino acids. CDR3 amino acids: CSARDQGQSNEKLFF. The CDR3 DNA reads as TGCAGTGCTAGAGACCAGGGACAGTCTAATGAAAAACTGTTTTTT.

The table lists this clonotype with a few counts. This chain links TRBV4-3 with TRBJ1-2; D gene unclear. CDR3 length: 16 amino acids. V was clipped by 1 base and J by 4 bases, with 16 bases between them. Germline CDR1 and CDR2: LGHNA and YSLEER. The CDR3, as DNA: TGCGCCAGCAGCCAAGGATACGGGAACCTAATCTATGGCTACACCTTC. The encoded protein is CASSQGYGNLIYGYTF.

The V and J genes are TRBV5-1 and TRBJ2-6, with TRBD2 as a possible D gene (6 bases). The V gene's germline CDR1 is SGHRS and CDR2 YFSETQ. V was shortened by 0 bases and J by 3 bases, with 16 bases between the two germline ends. This CDR3 is built from 18 residues. The CDR3 here is CASSLVGGSGVGANVLTF. The CDR3 nucleotides read TGCGCCAGCAGCTTGGTTGGTGGTTCGGGGGTTGGGGCCAACGTCCTGACTTTC.

The sample holds many counts of this clonotype. The chain links TRBV12-3 or TRBV12-4 to TRBJ2-4, with D perhaps TRBD2 (6 bases). The V gene lost 5 bases and the J gene lost 0 bases, with 8 bases spanning the gap. This CDR3 contains 14 residues. The chain's CDR3 is CASSEGLAKNIQYF. The CDR3 nucleotides read TGTGCCAGCAGTGAGGGACTAGCCAAAAACATTCAGTACTTC.

This clonotype came up a few times. The chain links TRBV5-1 to TRBJ2-2; D call uncertain. The V and J ends lost 2 bases and 6 bases respectively, with 17 bases between them. From germline, CDR1 is SGHRS and CDR2 YFSETQ. CDR3 length equals 16 residues. CDR3 in DNA: TGCGCCAGCAGCTTCGGTCCGGCCTCCCCCGCCGGGGAGCTGTTTTTT. Its translation is CASSFGPASPAGELFF.

This clonotype was seen more than once but under ten times. CDR3 DNA: TGCAGCGTTGAAGATCAGCGGGCTGGAAACACCATATATTTT. This gives the protein CSVEDQRAGNTIYF. This chain connects TRBV29-1 to TRBJ1-3; D unclear. Germline assignment: CDR1 SQVTM and CDR2 ANQGSEA. V lost 0 bases to trimming and J lost 2 bases, with 8 bases between them. This CDR3 contains 14 residues.

A remark on this clonotype: Given a much more abundant clone one base away, this may be a read error. The chain carries TRBV19 and TRBJ1-5; unclear D gene. The CDR3 loop spans 15 amino acids. The germline CDR1 and CDR2 sequences are LNHDA and SQIVND (reference sequence). CDR3 amino acids: CASCIVPLLLQPQHF. The CDR3 nucleotides are TGTGCCAGTTGTATTGTCCCCCTTTTATTGCAGCCCCAGCATTTT.

There are a few counts of this clonotype. The chain employs TRBV20-1 and TRBJ2-3; 8 positions match TRBD2. V shed 5 bases, J shed 3 bases, and the junction held 7 bases outside the gene matches. This CDR3 contains 14 residues. From germline, CDR1 is DFQATT and CDR2 SNEGSKA (reference sequence). Here the CDR3 reads CSASWPGGTDTQYF. The CDR3 DNA is TGCAGTGCTTCGTGGCCGGGGGGGACAGATACGCAGTATTTT.

The V call is TRBV20-1, the J call TRBJ2-1, with 8 bases identical to TRBD2. This CDR3 region has 13 residues. CDR1 and CDR2 from the germline V gene are DFQATT and SNEGSKA (reference sequence). With 3 bases clipped from V and 4 bases from J, the junction kept 2 bases outside the gene matches. The DNA for the CDR3 is TGCAGTGCTAGGCGGGGGGAATACAATGAGCAGTTCTTC. Translation: CSARRGEYNEQFF.

This clonotype was counted a few times. The gene calls are TRBV10-3 and TRBJ2-5; TRBD2 aligns across 7 bases. Germline V gene sequence: CDR1 ENHRY, CDR2 SYGVKD. CDR3 length equals 13 residues. Trimming at V came to 6 bases and at J to 5 bases, leaving 6 bases not matched to a gene. The CDR3 coding sequence is TGTGCCATCAGCCGACTAGCTCGGGAGACCCAGTACTTC. Encoded protein: CAISRLARETQYF.

The rearrangement uses TRBV6-1 and TRBJ2-2; D not certain. Trimming stripped 7 bases from V and 1 base from J, with 10 bases between. Germline V gene sequence: CDR1 MNHNS, CDR2 SASEGT. CDR3 size: 14 residues. The chain's CDR3 is CASIVSLNTGELFF. CDR3 DNA: TGTGCCAGCATTGTCTCCCTGAACACCGGGGAGCTGTTTTTT.

On this clonotype: A read error may produce the germline difference seen at one junction end. The chain is built from TRBV11-2 and TRBJ2-1; TRBD2 aligns across 10 bases. The CDR3 extends over 15 amino acids. Germline V gives CDR1 SGHAT, CDR2 FQNNGV. CDR3 coding DNA: TGTGCCAGCAGCTTGGGACTAGCGACCTACTATGAGCAGTTCTTC. This codes for CASSLGLATYYEQFF. Based on the CDR3 plus reference TRBV11-2 and TRBJ2-1, the full variable domain is EAGVAQSPRYKIIEKRQSVAFWCNPISGHATLYWYQQILGQGPKLLIQFQNNGVVDDSQLPKDRFSAERLKGVDSTLKIQPAKLEDSAVYLCASSLGLATYYEQFFGPGTRLTVL.

This chain connects TRBV3-1 to TRBJ2-3; D possibly corresponds to TRBD1 (5 bases). The end of the DNA fits TRBJ1-5 better, so the J call may be wrong. From germline, CDR1 is LGHDT and CDR2 YNNKEL (reference sequence). The CDR3 loop spans 17 amino acids. The CDR3 here is CASSQTSGGSYTDTQHF. In DNA form, the CDR3 reads TGTGCCAGCAGCCAAACTAGCGGGGGGTCCTACACAGATACGCAGCATTTT.

About this clonotype: One base away lies a much larger clone, so this may be a sequencing read error. V gene TRBV5-1 combines with J gene TRBJ1-1; D is uncertain. CDR3 length: 13 amino acids. Germline CDR1 reads SGHRS; CDR2 reads YFSETQ. The CDR3 loop is CATRREVNTVAFF. The DNA of the CDR3 is TGCGCCACCCGGAGGGAGGTGAACACTGTAGCTTTCTTT.

V usage is TRBV6-2 or TRBV6-3 and J usage is TRBJ2-4; D uncertain. The CDR3 contains 14 residues. The V gene lost 0 bases and the J gene lost 3 bases, with 6 bases spanning the gap. CDR1 and CDR2 (germline): MNHEY, SVGEGT. The CDR3 protein is CASSYSTDKNIQYF. CDR3 bases: TGTGCCAGCAGTTACTCGACGGACAAAAACATTCAGTACTTC.

This clonotype was observed a single time. The rearrangement joins TRBV19 to TRBJ2-5; 9 bases are a match to TRBD1. Germline-derived CDR1 and CDR2 are LNHDA and SQIVND (reference sequence). The CDR3 has 16 amino acids. The V gene end was trimmed by 3 bases and the J gene end by 0 bases; junction bases not matched to a gene: 5. The CDR3 sequence: CASSIRTGDHQETQYF. In DNA form, the CDR3 reads TGTGCCAGTAGTATCCGGACAGGGGATCACCAAGAGACCCAGTACTTC.

Only a few counts were recorded for this clonotype. This sequence joins TRBV20-1 and TRBJ1-5; 7 nucleotides align to TRBD1. From germline, CDR1 is DFQATT and CDR2 SNEGSKA (reference sequence). The CDR3 contains 15 residues. For the CDR3, the DNA is TGCAGCGCCCATAACTCGGGGACAGGCAATCAGCCCCAGCATTTT. Translated: CSAHNSGTGNQPQHF.